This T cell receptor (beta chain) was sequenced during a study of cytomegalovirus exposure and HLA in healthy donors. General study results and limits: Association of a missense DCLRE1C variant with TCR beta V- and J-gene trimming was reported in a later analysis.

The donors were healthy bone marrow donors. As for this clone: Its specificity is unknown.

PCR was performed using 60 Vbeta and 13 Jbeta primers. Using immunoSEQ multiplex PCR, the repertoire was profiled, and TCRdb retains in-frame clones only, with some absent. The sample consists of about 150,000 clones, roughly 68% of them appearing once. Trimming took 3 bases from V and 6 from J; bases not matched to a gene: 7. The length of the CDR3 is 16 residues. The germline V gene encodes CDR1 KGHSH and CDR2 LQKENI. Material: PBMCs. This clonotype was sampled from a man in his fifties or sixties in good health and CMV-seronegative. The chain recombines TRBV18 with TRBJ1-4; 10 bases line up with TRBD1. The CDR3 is CASSPQRQGADEKLFF. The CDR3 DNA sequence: TGTGCCAGCTCACCGCAAAGACAGGGGGCGGATGAAAAACTGTTTTTT.